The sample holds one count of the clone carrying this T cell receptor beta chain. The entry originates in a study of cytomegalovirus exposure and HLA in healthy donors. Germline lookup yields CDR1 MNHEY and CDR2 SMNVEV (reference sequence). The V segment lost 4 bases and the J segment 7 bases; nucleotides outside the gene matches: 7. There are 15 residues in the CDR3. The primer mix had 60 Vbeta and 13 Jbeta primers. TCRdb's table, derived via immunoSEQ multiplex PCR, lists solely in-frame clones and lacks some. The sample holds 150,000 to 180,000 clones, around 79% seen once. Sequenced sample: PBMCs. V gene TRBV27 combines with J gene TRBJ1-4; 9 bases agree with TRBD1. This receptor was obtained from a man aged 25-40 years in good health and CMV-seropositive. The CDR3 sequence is CASSSGQGKGEKLFF. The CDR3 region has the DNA TGTGCCAGCAGTTCGGGACAGGGTAAGGGTGAAAAACTGTTTTTT.